The clone carrying this T cell receptor (beta chain) came up a few times. This entry comes from a study of blood T cell repertoires in COVID-19. Study context: In each case, the material was cDNA or gDNA derived from T cells, B-cell-depleted T cells, or PBMCs.

Germline lookup yields CDR1 SGHAT and CDR2 FQNNGV. This CDR3 contains 15 residues. V was clipped by 5 bases and J by 3 bases; unmatched bases: 7. The assay was immunoSEQ multiplex PCR, and TCRdb's table has in-frame clones only and misses some. Of 85,000 to 130,000 clones in the sample, 71% are singletons; the top ten hold 0.8% to 1%. This clonotype originated in a human donor with acute or convalescent COVID-19. The donor label of this sample is uncertain. The sequenced material came from peripheral blood. The chain joins TRBV11-2 to TRBJ2-1; 7 nucleotides agree with TRBD2. The CDR3 here is CASSPTGGGYNEQFF. The CDR3 nucleotides are TGTGCCAGCAGCCCAACGGGGGGTGGCTACAATGAGCAGTTCTTC. Supplemented by reference TRBV11-2 and TRBJ2-1, the full variable domain reads EAGVAQSPRYKIIEKRQSVAFWCNPISGHATLYWYQQILGQGPKLLIQFQNNGVVDDSQLPKDRFSAERLKGVDSTLKIQPAKLEDSAVYLCASSPTGGGYNEQFFGPGTRLTVL.